What follows are 23 T cell receptor beta chains derived from one specimen sequenced in a study of OX40 agonist ivuxolimab in advanced cancers. The assay was immunoSEQ multiplex PCR, and TCRdb's table has in-frame clones only and misses some. The sample holds 40,000 to 60,000 clones, about 90% seen once. The specimen comprised CD4+ or CD8+ T cells sorted from blood, sampled in a trial of the OX40 agonist ivuxolimab. The receptors were sampled from an adult with an advanced solid tumor such as melanoma, head and neck, liver or kidney cancer.

V is TRBV28 and J is TRBJ1-5; 9 nucleotides agree with TRBD1. J was trimmed by 0 bases and V by 5 bases; bases with no gene match: 11. CDR1 and CDR2 from the germline V gene are MDHEN and SYDVKM. The CDR3 has 18 amino acids. As DNA, the CDR3 is TGTGCCAGCAGTACGACCGGGACAGGGACCTATAGCAATCAGCCCCAGCATTTT. This translates into CASSTTGTGTYSNQPQHF.

This chain connects TRBV6-5 to TRBJ2-2; the match to TRBD1 covers 9 bases. Germline loops: CDR1 MNHEY, CDR2 SVGAGI. The CDR3 is 15 amino acids. The ends lost 5 bases at V and 7 bases at J; junction bases unmatched: 8. The CDR3 DNA is TGTGCCAGCAGTCAAGGGACAGGGTTTAGCGGGGAGCTGTTTTTT. Translated: CASSQGTGFSGELFF.

The CDR3 loop is CASSLTQAGNSPLHF. The CDR3 DNA sequence: TGTGCCAGCAGCTTGACACAGGCGGGGAATTCACCCCTCCACTTT. The gene calls are TRBV5-5 and TRBJ1-6; tentative D call: TRBD1 (5 bases). Trimming left V 1 base short and J 7 bases short, with 12 bases between. The CDR3 contains 15 residues. Germline V gene lookup returns CDR1 SGHKS and CDR2 YYEKEE (reference sequence).

The chain carries TRBV19 and TRBJ2-1, with 10 nucleotides matching TRBD2. V dropped 3 bases and J dropped 3; count of bases not matched to a gene: 8. The germline V gene has CDR1 LNHDA and CDR2 SQIVND (reference sequence). This CDR3 is built from 17 residues. Here the CDR3 reads CASSISGAGGFYNEQFF. The CDR3 nucleotides read TGTGCCAGTAGTATCTCGGGAGCGGGGGGGTTCTACAATGAGCAGTTCTTC.

The J gene is TRBJ2-5, the V gene TRBV7-3; 8 bases match TRBD2. From germline, CDR1 is SGHTA and CDR2 FQGTGA. The CDR3 extends over 15 amino acids. V shed 5 bases, J shed 2 bases, and the junction held 7 bases outside the gene matches. CDR3 sequence: CASSLGTRKQETQYF. The DNA of the CDR3 is TGTGCCAGCAGCCTCGGGACTAGAAAACAAGAGACCCAGTACTTC. The full variable domain, with the rest looked up from reference TRBV7-3 and TRBJ2-5, is GAGVSQTPSNKVTEKGKYVELRCDPISGHTALYWYRQSLGQGPEFLIYFQGTGAADDSGLPNDRFFAVRPEGSVSTLKIQRTERGDSAVYLCASSLGTRKQETQYFGPGTRLLVL.

V is TRBV7-9 and J is TRBJ1-2; D not certain. V was trimmed by 0 bases and J by 0 bases, leaving 5 bases between them. CDR1 is SEHNR and CDR2 is FQNEAQ in the germline V gene (reference sequence). CDR3 length: 14 amino acids. CDR3 loop: CASSLASANYGYTF. The CDR3 DNA is TGTGCCAGCAGCTTAGCGTCAGCTAACTATGGCTACACCTTC.

This chain connects TRBV27 to TRBJ2-1, with TRBD1 matching over 7 bases. V trimming: 7 bases; J trimming: 4 bases; junction bases outside the gene matches: 16. CDR1 is MNHEY and CDR2 is SMNVEV in the germline V gene (reference sequence). CDR3 length equals 17 residues. CDR3 nucleotides: TGTGCCAGCATCGGAGGACAGGAACAAAGGGCTTACAATGAGCAGTTCTTC. Protein product: CASIGGQEQRAYNEQFF.

This clone was seen a single time. CDR3 DNA sequence: TGTGCTAGTGGTTTGGGACGAATCTACGAGCAGTACTTC. Translating it yields CASGLGRIYEQYF. The chain has TRBV12-5 and TRBJ2-7; D is unclear. Germline V gene sequence: CDR1 LGHNT, CDR2 FRNRAP. The germline V and J ends were trimmed by 1 base and 3 bases, with 7 bases remaining between them. The length of the CDR3 is 13 residues.

J is TRBJ1-2 and V is TRBV9; TRBD1 aligns across 7 bases. This CDR3 is built from 14 residues. The trim removed 4 bases at V and 4 bases at J, leaving 7 bases unmatched. Germline V lookup: CDR1 SGDLS, CDR2 YYNGEE. CDR3 sequence (DNA): TGTGCCAGCAGCCCAGGACAGGCTTTCTATGGCTACACCTTC. This codes for CASSPGQAFYGYTF. Filled out from reference TRBV9 and TRBJ1-2, the complete variable domain reads DSGVTQTPKHLITATGQRVTLRCSPRSGDLSVYWYQQSLDQGLQFLIQYYNGEERAKGNILERFSAQQFPDLHSELNLSSLELGDSALYFCASSPGQAFYGYTFGSGTRLTVV.

The chain couples TRBV5-4 to TRBJ1-3; D may be TRBD1 (6 bases). The CDR3 loop spans 14 amino acids. The V end was cut by 5 bases, the J end by 0 bases, with 9 bases between. Germline CDR1 and CDR2: SGHNT and YYREEE (reference sequence). The CDR3 reads CASRPQGSGNTIYF. The CDR3 DNA is TGTGCCAGCAGACCACAGGGCTCTGGAAACACCATATATTTT.

This clone was detected a few times. This rearrangement joins TRBV29-1 to TRBJ1-2; no firm D call. This CDR3 has 13 amino acids. CDR1 and CDR2 from the germline V gene are SQVTM and ANQGSEA. V dropped 0 bases and J dropped 1 base, with 6 bases sitting between them. Here the CDR3 reads CSVEDQVNYGYTF. The CDR3 DNA reads TGCAGCGTTGAAGATCAAGTTAACTATGGCTACACCTTC.

The chain is built from TRBV28 and TRBJ1-4, with TRBD1 as a possible D gene (5 bases). The CDR3 spans 15 residues. Looked up from germline, CDR1 is MDHEN and CDR2 is SYDVKM. Trimming stripped 6 bases from V and 7 bases from J, with 18 bases between. Written as DNA, the CDR3 is TGTGCCAGCAGCCCCAATCGACTAACAGGTGAAAAACTGTTTTTT. Translating gives CASSPNRLTGEKLFF.

This chain uses TRBV7-9 with TRBJ2-1, with D possibly being TRBD1 (5 bases). Trimming pared 2 bases from V and 0 bases from J, leaving 8 bases between. There are 15 residues in the CDR3. Germline-derived CDR1 and CDR2 are SEHNR and FQNEAQ (reference sequence). CDR3 region: CASSLSTASYNEQFF. CDR3 nucleotides: TGTGCCAGCAGCTTATCGACAGCCTCCTACAATGAGCAGTTCTTC.

The V call is TRBV30, the J call TRBJ1-1; 7 bases fit TRBD1. The CDR3 runs 12 residues. The J segment lost 10 bases and the V segment lost 0 bases, leaving 5 bases of the junction unmatched. Per the germline V gene, CDR1 is GTSNPN and CDR2 is SVGIG (reference sequence). This CDR3 is CAWSVPAGGAFF. The CDR3 region has the DNA TGTGCCTGGAGTGTACCGGCAGGGGGAGCTTTCTTT.

This clone was seen just once. The CDR3 region has the DNA TGTGCCATCGGGGACAGCCGTGGGGCAGATACGCAGTATTTT. It translates to CAIGDSRGADTQYF. This chain joins TRBV10-3 and TRBJ2-3; 7 bases agree with TRBD1. The V gene end was trimmed by 8 bases and the J gene end by 4 bases; junction bases not matched to a gene: 9. Looked up from germline, CDR1 is ENHRY and CDR2 is SYGVKD. The CDR3 has 14 residues.

The V and J genes are TRBV5-1 and TRBJ2-7; TRBD2 aligns across 14 bases. CDR1 is SGHRS and CDR2 is YFSETQ in the germline V gene. The V gene end was trimmed by 4 bases and the J gene end by 6 bases; junction bases not matched to a gene: 12. The CDR3 has 17 amino acids. The DNA of the CDR3 is TGCGCCAGCAGCGGGGGACTAGCGGGGGCGCTTGTCGCCGAGCAGTACTTC. Translated, it gives CASSGGLAGALVAEQYF.

The chain is built from TRBV10-3 and TRBJ2-3, with D unresolved. From germline, CDR1 is ENHRY and CDR2 SYGVKD. The length of the CDR3 is 13 residues. V shed 2 bases and J shed 4 bases, with 7 bases lying between them. For the CDR3, the DNA is TGTGCCATCAGTGAGACCCGGGCAGATACGCAGTATTTT. As protein: CAISETRADTQYF.

The V call is TRBV19, the J call TRBJ2-2; TRBD1 aligns across 9 bases. CDR3 length equals 16 residues. J was trimmed by 4 bases and V by 10 bases; bases with no gene match: 13. Per the germline V gene, CDR1 is LNHDA and CDR2 is SQIVND (reference sequence). The CDR3 DNA follows: TGTGCCACCAACGCACAGGGGGCTGGTGTCACCGGGGAGCTGTTTTTT. Protein sequence: CATNAQGAGVTGELFF.

This rearrangement joins TRBV19 to TRBJ1-2, with 9 bases lining up with TRBD1. Germline V lookup: CDR1 LNHDA, CDR2 SQIVND (reference sequence). After removal of 6 bases from V and 6 bases from J, the junction contained 2 bases not matched to a gene. The CDR3 has 12 amino acids. The CDR3 protein is CASRQGANGYTF. The CDR3 DNA sequence: TGTGCCAGTAGACAGGGGGCCAATGGCTACACCTTC.

The gene calls are TRBV30 and TRBJ2-2; no definite D call. The CDR3 runs to 11 residues. Germline CDR1 reads GTSNPN; CDR2 reads SVGIG (reference sequence). V shed 3 bases and J shed 7 bases, with 6 bases lying between them. The CDR3 DNA reads as TGTGCCTGGAGGGGCGGCGGGGAGCTGTTTTTT. Encoded protein: CAWRGGGELFF.

The chain employs TRBV5-1 and TRBJ1-6, with D possibly TRBD1 on 5 matching bases. The germline V gene encodes CDR1 SGHRS and CDR2 YFSETQ. Trimming took 4 bases from V and 6 from J, leaving 17 bases between them. This CDR3 has 16 amino acids. The CDR3 loop reads CASSPWAGEFNSPLHF. For the CDR3, the DNA is TGCGCCAGCAGCCCGTGGGCGGGGGAATTTAATTCACCCCTCCACTTT.

The chain has TRBV6-1 and TRBJ2-7, with D hard to call. The CDR3 runs to 15 residues. Trimming cost V 4 bases and J 2 bases, with 15 bases left between them. In germline, CDR1 is MNHNS, CDR2 SASEGT. The CDR3 coding sequence is TGTGCCAGCAGTGCTATTTACGCAGGCACCTACGAGCAGTACTTC. This translates into CASSAIYAGTYEQYF.

The genes are TRBV10-3 and TRBJ2-7, with D perhaps TRBD1 (5 bases). CDR3 length equals 13 residues. Trimming removed 10 bases from V and 9 bases from J, with 22 bases in between. Germline CDR1 ENHRY, CDR2 SYGVKD. CDR3 DNA: TGTGCCACCTACGGCAGGGCCCCTCTACGGCAGTACTTC. As protein: CATYGRAPLRQYF.